Below, 22 T cell receptor beta chains from the same sample are listed, as sequenced in a study of cytomegalovirus exposure and HLA in healthy donors. Use of 60 Vbeta and 13 Jbeta primers characterized the PCR. Data came from immunoSEQ multiplex PCR; TCRdb stores just in-frame clones and leaves some out. The data hold 110,000 or so clones, with around 70% observed a single time. Sample: PBMCs. The receptor source for this set is a woman between 35 and 50 years old in good health and CMV-seropositive.

The chain joins TRBV14 to TRBJ1-1; D call uncertain. The length of the CDR3 is 17 residues. Germline values: CDR1 SGHDN, CDR2 FVKESK. Trimming took off 1 base at V and 1 base at J, with 16 bases between the two ends. The CDR3 loop is CASSQAPLTWANTEAFF. The CDR3 bases are TGTGCCAGCAGCCAAGCCCCATTAACTTGGGCGAACACTGAAGCTTTCTTT.

The chain is built from TRBV2 and TRBJ1-2; 7 bases are a match to TRBD1. The CDR3 consists of 15 residues. The germline V gene encodes CDR1 SNHLY and CDR2 FYNNEI. The junction had 9 bases not matched to a gene; V was cut back by 6 bases and J by 2 bases. The CDR3 loop is CASRDLLGGNYGYTF. The CDR3, as DNA: TGTGCCAGCAGGGACCTTTTAGGGGGCAACTATGGCTACACCTTC. The full variable domain, completed using reference TRBV2 and TRBJ1-2, is EPEVTQTPSHQVTQMGQEVILRCVPISNHLYFYWYRQILGQKVEFLVSFYNNEISEKSEIFDDQFSVERPDGSNFTLKIRSTKLEDSAMYFCASRDLLGGNYGYTFGSGTRLTVV.

The chain is built from TRBV2 and TRBJ1-4, with D tentatively TRBD1 (5 bases). V lost 8 bases and J lost 4, with 17 bases in between. CDR3 length: 15 residues. CDR1 and CDR2 (germline): SNHLY, FYNNEI. CDR3 in amino acids: CASSGVLAVNEKLFF. For the CDR3, the DNA is TGTGCCAGCTCGGGGGTCCTGGCGGTTAATGAAAAACTGTTTTTT. Supplemented by reference TRBV2 and TRBJ1-4, the full variable domain reads EPEVTQTPSHQVTQMGQEVILRCVPISNHLYFYWYRQILGQKVEFLVSFYNNEISEKSEIFDDQFSVERPDGSNFTLKIRSTKLEDSAMYFCASSGVLAVNEKLFFGSGTQLSVL.

This sequence joins TRBV15 and TRBJ2-3, with D perhaps TRBD1 (6 bases). The CDR3 is 17 residues long. CDR1 and CDR2 (germline): LNHNV, YYDKDF (reference sequence). V was trimmed by 0 bases and J by 4 bases, leaving 17 bases between them. The CDR3 DNA follows: TGTGCCACCAGCAGAGAAGTAGTGGGCAGGGGATCAGATACGCAGTATTTT. Translated, it gives CATSREVVGRGSDTQYF.

The chain couples TRBV13 to TRBJ1-6; 11 bases align to TRBD1. V lost 0 bases and J lost 10; bases outside the gene matches: 2. This CDR3 is built from 15 residues. Per germline, CDR1 PRHDT and CDR2 FYEKMQ (reference sequence). The CDR3 DNA reads as TGTGCCAGCAGCTTAGGGGGACAGGGGGACTCACCCCTCCACTTT. Protein sequence: CASSLGGQGDSPLHF.

The rearrangement uses TRBV5-6 and TRBJ2-5, with 8 bases fitting TRBD2. Judging by the DNA end, TRBJ2-7 fits better; the J call may be wrong. In germline, CDR1 is SGHDT, CDR2 YYEEEE. This CDR3 has 17 residues. CDR3 loop: CASSLALAGTSSYEQYF. CDR3 sequence (DNA): TGTGCCAGCAGCTTGGCCTTAGCGGGGACAAGCTCCTACGAGCAGTACTTC.

This chain uses TRBV27 with TRBJ1-5; D may be TRBD1 (6 bases). With 6 bases removed from V and 5 bases from J, the gap between germline ends came to 20 bases. The CDR3 loop spans 16 amino acids. The germline V gene has CDR1 MNHEY and CDR2 SMNVEV (reference sequence). CDR3 nucleotide sequence: TGTGCCAGCAGCCTATACTACAGGGCTTGGGATCAGCCCCAGCATTTT. Residues: CASSLYYRAWDQPQHF.

Remarks on this clone: One end of the junction is discordant with germline, which a read error may explain. This chain uses TRBV28 with TRBJ2-7; TRBD1 might be the D (6 bases). The germline gives CDR1 MDHEN, CDR2 SYDVKM. The CDR3 sequence is 14 residues long. Here the CDR3 DNA reads TGTGCCGGCAGTTCGCCGGGACACCACACCGAGCAGTACTTC. Translated, it gives CAGSSPGHHTEQYF.

This clone was picked up a small number of times. This chain links TRBV15 with TRBJ2-4, with D possibly matching TRBD1 (5 bases). Germline assignment: CDR1 LNHNV and CDR2 YYDKDF (reference sequence). This CDR3 has 14 residues. V lost 2 bases, J lost 9 bases, and 14 bases lay in between. The chain's CDR3 is CATSRKPRDGIQYF. CDR3 DNA: TGTGCCACCAGCAGAAAACCCAGGGATGGCATTCAGTACTTC.

CDR3 in amino acids: CASSRLAMHEQYF. The CDR3 DNA is TGTGCCAGTAGTCGCCTAGCGATGCACGAGCAGTACTTC. V gene TRBV19 combines with J gene TRBJ2-5, with a tentative D call TRBD2 (6 bases). The J call may not be correct, given that the DNA end is closer to TRBJ2-7. In germline, CDR1 is LNHDA, CDR2 SQIVND (reference sequence). The CDR3 covers 13 residues.

In its sample, this clone was seen a few times. The chain employs TRBV5-4 and TRBJ1-1; no firm D call. Germline V CDR1 and CDR2: SGHNT, YYREEE (reference sequence). V was pared by 4 bases and J by 6 bases, with 7 bases between. CDR3 length: 11 amino acids. Here the CDR3 DNA reads TGTGCCAGCAGCACAAACGCTGAAGCTTTCTTT. This codes for CASSTNAEAFF.

The rearrangement joins TRBV21-1 to TRBJ2-7; the tabulated D call, TRBD1, remains unverified against the DNA. TRBV21-1 is a documented pseudogene. This CDR3 is built from 17 residues. CDR3 DNA: TGTGCCAGCAGCCAAGAACTCCCGGGACAGGGGGCTGGGGAGCAGTACTTC. It specifies CASSQELPGQGAGEQYF.

The V and J genes are TRBV7-6 and TRBJ2-7; 8 bases map to TRBD1. Germline assignment: CDR1 SGHVS and CDR2 FNYEAQ. This CDR3 has 14 amino acids. V shed 5 bases and J 2 bases; nucleotides not matched to a gene: 5. CDR3 amino acids: CASSDDRGTYEQYF. Written as DNA, the CDR3 is TGTGCCAGCAGCGACGACAGGGGTACCTACGAGCAGTACTTC.

This rearrangement joins TRBV29-1 to TRBJ2-5; 11 nucleotides line up with TRBD2. With 5 bases clipped from V and 5 bases from J, the junction kept 7 bases outside the gene matches. CDR3 length: 14 residues. Germline assignment: CDR1 SQVTM and CDR2 ANQGSEA. The CDR3 loop is CSVLDSGGAETQYF. The CDR3 bases are TGCAGCGTTCTTGATAGCGGGGGGGCGGAGACCCAGTACTTC.

The V gene is TRBV10-3, the J gene TRBJ2-7; D gene ambiguous. CDR1 is ENHRY, CDR2 SYGVKD, per germline. V was shortened by 8 bases and J by 2 bases, with 10 bases between the two germline ends. The CDR3 has 12 amino acids. The DNA of the CDR3 is TGTGCCATCGGTAACACCACCTACGAGCAGTACTTC. Translation gives CAIGNTTYEQYF.

The rearrangement joins TRBV18 to TRBJ2-2; the D is unclear. V was clipped by 0 bases and J by 6 bases, with 5 bases between them. The CDR3 spans 13 residues. Looked up from germline, CDR1 is KGHSH and CDR2 is LQKENI. CDR3 protein: CASSPPYPGELFF. Here the CDR3 DNA reads TGTGCCAGCTCACCACCCTACCCCGGGGAGCTGTTTTTT.

V and J are TRBV7-8 and TRBJ1-3; D ambiguous. Per germline, CDR1 SGHVS and CDR2 FQNEAQ. Trimming pared 6 bases from V and 0 bases from J, leaving 15 bases between. The CDR3 length is 16 residues. The CDR3 spells CASSFPGGSSGNTIYF. The CDR3 DNA sequence: TGTGCCAGCAGTTTCCCGGGTGGCAGCTCTGGAAACACCATATATTTT.

V gene TRBV5-1 combines with J gene TRBJ2-2; 8 bases align to TRBD2. Germline trimming cut 5 bases from V and 0 bases from J; bases unmatched to any gene: 0. The germline gives CDR1 SGHRS, CDR2 YFSETQ. This CDR3 has 14 amino acids. This chain's CDR3 is CASSSGANTGELFF. In DNA form, the CDR3 reads TGCGCCAGCAGTAGCGGGGCGAACACCGGGGAGCTGTTTTTT.

This clone was seen a few times. The J gene is TRBJ1-1, the V gene TRBV29-1; 11 nucleotides agree with TRBD1. CDR1 SQVTM and CDR2 ANQGSEA come from the germline V gene. The CDR3 is 12 amino acids. Losses at the gene ends were 3 bases for V and 12 bases for J; bases not matched to a gene: 6. CDR3 amino acids: CSVDRDRGISFF. The CDR3 DNA reads as TGCAGCGTTGACAGGGACAGGGGGATATCTTTCTTT.

The chain combines TRBV27 with TRBJ2-7, with 10 bases matching TRBD2. This CDR3 is 15 amino acids long. The germline V gene has CDR1 MNHEY and CDR2 SMNVEV (reference sequence). V lost 2 bases and J lost 4; bases outside the gene matches: 5. The CDR3 reads CASSLAASGSYEQYF. In nucleotides, the CDR3 is TGTGCCAGCAGTTTAGCGGCTAGCGGGAGTTACGAGCAGTACTTC.

The CDR3: CASSPFGQGTANGYTF. As DNA, the CDR3 is TGTGCCAGCTCACCATTCGGACAGGGGACCGCCAATGGCTACACCTTC. The chain employs TRBV18 and TRBJ1-2; 9 nucleotides line up with TRBD1. Trimming removed 2 bases from V and 6 bases from J; junction bases left unmatched: 10. CDR1 and CDR2 (germline): KGHSH, LQKENI. The CDR3 is 16 residues long.

The rearrangement joins TRBV5-4 to TRBJ2-6, with a possible D match to TRBD1 (6 bases). Trimming removed 2 bases from V and 0 bases from J, with 15 bases in between. This CDR3 spans 18 amino acids. Per germline, CDR1 SGHNT and CDR2 YYREEE (reference sequence). For the CDR3, the DNA is TGTGCCAGCAGCTTTTTTCAGGGGTCAGTCTCTGGGGCCAACGTCCTGACTTTC. It specifies CASSFFQGSVSGANVLTF.